This T cell receptor (beta chain) was captured by sequencing in a study of T-cell memory formation after mild COVID-19. TCRdb reprocessed the 5' RACE reads with MiXCR, giving one entry per CDR3 protein. The sample lists more than 200,000 distinct CDR3 sequences; roughly 17% were seen once. Findings of the study overall: Detection of some responders pre-infection suggested pre-existing cross-reactive memory T cells participated.

This CDR3 has 15 residues. V lost 6 bases and J 0 bases, leaving 9 bases between the germline ends. Germline CDR1 KGHSH, CDR2 LQKENI. In its sample, this clonotype was seen a few times. Its antigen is undetermined. The genes are TRBV18 and TRBJ2-6, with a tentative D call TRBD2 (5 bases). The sample was PBMCs or a T cell subset sorted from them (not recorded which). The receptor was isolated from a man between 18 and 29 years old who had mild COVID-19 (a few samples of this study predate the infection). Cell type and time point are not known. CDR3 loop: CASSGADSGANVLTF. For the CDR3, the DNA is TGTGCCAGCTCCGGAGCGGACTCTGGGGCCAACGTCCTGACTTTC.